This TCR beta chain stems from a study of cytotoxic CD8 clonotypes in ibrutinib-treated CLL. Study background: Among responders, roughly 24 were partial and 2 complete; after median about 72 months, approximately 15 stayed remitted and approximately 12 progressed. When averaged across all of the samples, the counts came to 200,000 to 300,000 productive templates and about 95,000 productive rearrangements. Study-level findings and limits: Clonality grew at ibrutinib response; at progression, it decreased back toward baseline.

Measured with immunoSEQ multiplex PCR; TCRdb has only the in-frame clones, and not every one. The sample yields roughly 200,000 clones, 72% seen once. As regards this clone: Antigen unknown.

V lost 5 bases and J lost 0, with 14 bases in between. The CDR3 contains 15 residues. Germline-derived CDR1 and CDR2 are MNHNY and SVGAGI (reference sequence). The sequences come from PBMCs, collected after 24 months of ibrutinib treatment. This TCR came from a human donor with chronic lymphocytic leukemia. J is TRBJ2-7 and V is TRBV6-6, with D perhaps TRBD1 (6 bases). CDR3 sequence reads: CASSHRDTGSYEQYF. The CDR3, as DNA: TGTGCCAGCAGTCACCGGGACACGGGCTCCTACGAGCAGTACTTC.